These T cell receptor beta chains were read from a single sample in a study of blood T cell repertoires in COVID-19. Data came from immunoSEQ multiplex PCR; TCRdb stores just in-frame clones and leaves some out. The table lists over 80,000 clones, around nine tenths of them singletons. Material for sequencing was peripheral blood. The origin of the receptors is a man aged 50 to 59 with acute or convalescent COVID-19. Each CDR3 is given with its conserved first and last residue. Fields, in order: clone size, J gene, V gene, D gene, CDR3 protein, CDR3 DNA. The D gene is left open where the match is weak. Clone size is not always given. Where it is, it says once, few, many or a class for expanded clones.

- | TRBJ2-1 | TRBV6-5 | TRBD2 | CASSLAGGRSNEQFF | TGTGCCAGCAGCCTAGCGGGAGGGAGGAGCAATGAGCAGTTCTTC
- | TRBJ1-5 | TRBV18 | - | CASSPQGSDQPQHF | TGTGCCAGCTCACCACAGGGGTCCGATCAGCCCCAGCATTTT
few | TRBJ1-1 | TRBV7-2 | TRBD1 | CASSLTGGATEAFF | TGTGCCAGCAGCTTGACAGGGGGGGCGACTGAAGCTTTCTTT
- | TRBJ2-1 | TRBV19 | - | CASSEQGSRDEQFF | TGTGCCAGTAGTGAGCAGGGGTCTAGGGATGAGCAGTTCTTC
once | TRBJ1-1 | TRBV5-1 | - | CASSLGPRDMTATEAFF | TGCGCCAGCAGCTTGGGGCCCCGGGACATGACGGCAACTGAAGCTTTCTTT
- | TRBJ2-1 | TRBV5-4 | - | CASSTTRSSYNEQFF | TGTGCCAGCAGCACCACTAGGAGCTCCTACAATGAGCAGTTCTTC
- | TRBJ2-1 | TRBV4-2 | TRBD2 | CASSQSTFSGSLGGQFF | TGTGCCAGCAGCCAGTCAACTTTTAGCGGGAGCCTAGGCGGGCAGTTCTTC
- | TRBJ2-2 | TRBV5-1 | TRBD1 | CASSLATAGGDTGELFF | TGCGCCAGCAGCTTGGCCACGGCAGGGGGAGATACCGGGGAGCTGTTTTTT
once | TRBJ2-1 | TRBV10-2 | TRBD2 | CASRTSGSGNEQFF | TGCGCCAGCAGAACTAGCGGGAGTGGCAATGAGCAGTTCTTC
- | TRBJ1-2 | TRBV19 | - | CASQRGDTNYGYTF | TGTGCCAGCCAGAGAGGGGACACGAACTATGGCTACACCTTC
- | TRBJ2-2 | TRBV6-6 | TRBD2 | CASSTGTSGYTGELFF | TGTGCCAGCAGTACTGGGACTAGCGGGTACACCGGGGAGCTGTTTTTT
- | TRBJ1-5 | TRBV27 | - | CASSFRGSQPQHF | TGTGCCAGCAGTTTCCGGGGGAGTCAGCCCCAGCATTTT
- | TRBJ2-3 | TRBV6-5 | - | CASSLAKWDTQYF | TGTGCCAGCTCCCTAGCGAAATGGGATACGCAGTATTTT
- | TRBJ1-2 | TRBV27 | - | CASSLSPARINYGYTF | TGTGCCAGCAGTTTATCCCCAGCGAGGATTAACTATGGCTACACCTTC
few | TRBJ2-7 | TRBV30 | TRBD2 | CAWRVSGPWDEQYF | TGTGCCTGGAGGGTTAGCGGGCCCTGGGACGAGCAGTACTTC
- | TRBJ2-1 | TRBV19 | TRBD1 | CASRGQGDYNEQFF | TGTGCCAGTAGAGGACAGGGGGATTACAATGAGCAGTTCTTC
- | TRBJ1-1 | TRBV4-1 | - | CASSQGTTDYTEAFF | TGCGCCAGCAGCCAAGGGACTACAGACTACACTGAAGCTTTCTTT
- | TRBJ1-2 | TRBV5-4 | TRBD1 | CASSRQGDYGYTF | TGTGCCAGCAGCCGACAGGGAGACTATGGCTACACCTTC
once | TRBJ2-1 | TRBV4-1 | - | CASSQPTGSSYNEQFF | TGCGCCAGCAGCCAACCCACGGGGAGCTCCTACAATGAGCAGTTCTTC
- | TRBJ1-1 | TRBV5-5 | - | CASSPTTLMNTEAFF | TGTGCCAGCAGCCCTACGACACTTATGAACACTGAAGCTTTCTTT
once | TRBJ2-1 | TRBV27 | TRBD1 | CASSQPGQGFGEQFF | TGTGCCAGCAGTCAACCGGGACAGGGATTTGGAGAGCAGTTCTTC
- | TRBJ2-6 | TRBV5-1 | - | CASSLSGTGANVLTF | TGCGCCAGCAGCTTGTCGGGGACTGGGGCCAACGTCCTGACTTTC
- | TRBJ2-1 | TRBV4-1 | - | CASSQDSGRYFEQFF | TGCGCCAGCAGCCAGGATAGCGGTAGATATTTTGAGCAGTTCTTC
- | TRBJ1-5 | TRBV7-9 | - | CASSLTVSGGSNQPQHF | TGTGCCAGCAGCTTGACCGTATCCGGGGGTAGCAATCAGCCCCAGCATTTT
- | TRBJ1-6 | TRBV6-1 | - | CASSEWQANSPLHF | TGTGCCAGCAGTGAGTGGCAGGCGAATTCACCCCTCCACTTT
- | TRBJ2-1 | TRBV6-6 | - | CASSRTRSDEQFF | TGTGCCAGCAGTCGGACTCGTTCGGATGAGCAGTTCTTC
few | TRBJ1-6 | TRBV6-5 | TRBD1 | CASSYSPTGSSPLHF | TGTGCCAGCAGTTACTCCCCGACAGGGAGTTCACCCCTCCACTTT
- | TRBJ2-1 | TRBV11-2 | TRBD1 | CASSFGQGGPNEQFF | TGTGCCAGCAGCTTCGGACAGGGTGGGCCCAATGAGCAGTTCTTC
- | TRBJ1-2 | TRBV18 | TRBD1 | CASSPLDREGDGYTF | TGTGCCAGCTCACCCCTCGACAGGGAAGGGGATGGCTACACCTTC
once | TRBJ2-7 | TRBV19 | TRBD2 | CASSISGAGGPLYEQYF | TGTGCCAGTAGTATAAGCGGAGCGGGAGGGCCCCTCTACGAGCAGTACTTC
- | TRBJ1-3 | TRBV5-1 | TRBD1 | CASSLRDRGNTIYF | TGCGCCAGCAGCCTCCGGGACAGGGGAAACACCATATATTTT
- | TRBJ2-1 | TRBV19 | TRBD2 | CASSRRLGLGSYNEQFF | TGTGCCAGTTCAAGGCGGTTAGGACTAGGATCCTACAATGAGCAGTTCTTC
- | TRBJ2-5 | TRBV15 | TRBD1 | CATSTGQGEETQYF | TGTGCCACCAGCACAGGACAGGGGGAAGAGACCCAGTACTTC
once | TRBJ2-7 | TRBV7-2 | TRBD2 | CASSLTSGSSYEQYF | TGTGCCAGCAGCCTGACTAGCGGGAGCTCCTACGAGCAGTACTTC
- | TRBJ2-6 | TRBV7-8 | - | CASSLAGLVQSGANVLTF | TGTGCCAGCAGCTTAGCGGGCCTTGTTCAATCTGGGGCCAACGTCCTGACTTTC
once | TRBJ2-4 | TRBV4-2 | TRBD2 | CASSQVGATSGLAKNIQYF | TGTGCCAGCAGCCAAGTGGGGGCCACTAGCGGACTAGCCAAAAACATTCAGTACTTC
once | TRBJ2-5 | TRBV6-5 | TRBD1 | CASSQSGTGRETQYF | TGTGCCAGCAGCCAATCCGGGACAGGGCGAGAGACCCAGTACTTC
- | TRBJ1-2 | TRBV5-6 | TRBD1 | CASSGRTGLSYGYTF | TGTGCCAGCAGCGGTCGGACAGGGCTTTCCTATGGCTACACCTTC
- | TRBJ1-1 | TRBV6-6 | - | CASSYLAGTEAFF | TGTGCCAGCAGTTACCTAGCAGGAACTGAAGCTTTCTTT
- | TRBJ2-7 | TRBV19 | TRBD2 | CASSPGASGRALYTYEQYF | TGTGCCAGTAGCCCTGGGGCTAGCGGGAGGGCCCTCTATACCTACGAGCAGTACTTC
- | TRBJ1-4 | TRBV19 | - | CASSRAGTPLNEKLFF | TGTGCCAGTTCTCGTGCTGGGACACCACTTAATGAAAAACTGTTTTTT
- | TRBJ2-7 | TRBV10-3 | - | CAISSDSTYEQYF | TGTGCCATCAGTTCGGACTCGACCTACGAGCAGTACTTC
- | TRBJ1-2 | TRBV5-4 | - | CASRTGPNYGYTF | TGTGCCAGCAGAACAGGGCCCAACTATGGCTACACCTTC
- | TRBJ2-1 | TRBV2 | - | CASTPYRGSSYNEQFF | TGTGCCAGCACTCCTTATCGCGGTAGCTCCTACAATGAGCAGTTCTTC
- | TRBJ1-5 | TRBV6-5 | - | CASRGDNSNQPQHF | TGTGCCAGCAGAGGGGATAACAGCAATCAGCCCCAGCATTTT
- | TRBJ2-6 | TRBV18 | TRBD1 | CASSWTGNSGANVLTF | TGTGCCAGCTCATGGACAGGAAACTCTGGGGCCAACGTCCTGACTTTC
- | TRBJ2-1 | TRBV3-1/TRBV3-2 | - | CASANQRSSYNEQFF | TGTGCCAGCGCCAATCAGCGGAGCTCCTACAATGAGCAGTTCTTC
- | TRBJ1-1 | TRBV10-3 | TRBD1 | CAISESGTGIMNTEAFF | TGTGCCATCAGTGAGAGTGGGACAGGGATCATGAACACTGAAGCTTTCTTT
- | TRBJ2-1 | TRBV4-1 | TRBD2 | CASSPAGTYNEQFF | TGCGCCAGCAGCCCAGCGGGGACCTACAATGAGCAGTTCTTC
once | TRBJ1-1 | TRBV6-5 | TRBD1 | CASSYSGDRGQRKSFF | TGTGCCAGCAGTTACTCGGGAGACAGGGGACAAAGAAAGTCGTTCTTT
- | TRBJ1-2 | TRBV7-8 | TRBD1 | CASSRRQGPNYGYTF | TGTGCCAGCAGCCGACGACAGGGACCTAACTATGGCTACACCTTC
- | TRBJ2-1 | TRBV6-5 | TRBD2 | CASSYLAGVHEQFF | TGTGCCAGCAGTTACCTAGCGGGAGTCCATGAGCAGTTCTTC
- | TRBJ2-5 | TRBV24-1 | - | CATSDPLEEETQYF | TGTGCCACCAGTGACCCACTAGAGGAAGAGACCCAGTACTTC
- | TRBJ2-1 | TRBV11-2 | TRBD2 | CASSPLSGRLNEQFF | TGTGCCAGCAGCCCCCTTAGCGGGAGGCTCAATGAGCAGTTCTTC
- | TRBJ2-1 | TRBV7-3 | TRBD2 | CASSHSGRASEQFF | TGTGCCAGCAGCCACAGCGGGAGGGCCAGTGAGCAGTTCTTC
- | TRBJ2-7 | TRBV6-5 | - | CASSPSRSYEQYF | TGTGCCAGCAGTCCAAGTCGGTCCTACGAGCAGTACTTC
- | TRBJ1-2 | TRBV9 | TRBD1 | CASSPALPGQYGYTF | TGTGCCAGCAGCCCCGCGCTACCGGGACAGTATGGCTACACCTTC